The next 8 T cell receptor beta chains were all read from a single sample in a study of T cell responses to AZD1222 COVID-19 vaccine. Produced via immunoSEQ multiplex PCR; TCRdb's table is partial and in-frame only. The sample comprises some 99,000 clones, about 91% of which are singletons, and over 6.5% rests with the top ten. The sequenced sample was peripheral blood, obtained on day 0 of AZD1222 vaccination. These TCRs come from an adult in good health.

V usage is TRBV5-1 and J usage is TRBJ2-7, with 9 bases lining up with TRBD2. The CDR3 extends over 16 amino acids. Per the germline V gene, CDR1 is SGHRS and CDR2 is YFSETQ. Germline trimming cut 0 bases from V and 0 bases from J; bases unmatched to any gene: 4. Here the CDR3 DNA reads TGCGCCAGCAGCTTGGGGGGTAGCGGGAGCTCCTACGAGCAGTACTTC. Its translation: CASSLGGSGSSYEQYF.

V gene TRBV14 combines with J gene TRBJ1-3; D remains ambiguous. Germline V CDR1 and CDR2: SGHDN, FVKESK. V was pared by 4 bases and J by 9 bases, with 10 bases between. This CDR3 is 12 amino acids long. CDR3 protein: CASSLPGLTIYF. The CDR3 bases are TGTGCCAGCAGCCTACCTGGACTCACCATATATTTT.

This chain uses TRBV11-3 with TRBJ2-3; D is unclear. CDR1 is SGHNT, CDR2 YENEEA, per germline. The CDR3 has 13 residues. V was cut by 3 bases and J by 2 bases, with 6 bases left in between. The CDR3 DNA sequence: TGTGCCAGCAGCTTGGATTCCACAGATACGCAGTATTTT. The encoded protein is CASSLDSTDTQYF.

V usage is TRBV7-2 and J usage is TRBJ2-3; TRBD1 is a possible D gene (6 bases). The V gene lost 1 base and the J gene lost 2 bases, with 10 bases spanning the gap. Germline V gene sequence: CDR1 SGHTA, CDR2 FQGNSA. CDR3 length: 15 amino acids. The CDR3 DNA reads TGTGCCAGCAGCTTAGGGGGGCCCAACACAGATACGCAGTATTTT. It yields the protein CASSLGGPNTDTQYF.

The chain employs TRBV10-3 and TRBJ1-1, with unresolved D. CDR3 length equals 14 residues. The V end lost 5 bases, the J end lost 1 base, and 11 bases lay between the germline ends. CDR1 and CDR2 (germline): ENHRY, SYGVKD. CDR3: CAISFASENTEAFF. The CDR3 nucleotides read TGTGCCATCAGTTTCGCGTCAGAGAACACTGAAGCTTTCTTT.

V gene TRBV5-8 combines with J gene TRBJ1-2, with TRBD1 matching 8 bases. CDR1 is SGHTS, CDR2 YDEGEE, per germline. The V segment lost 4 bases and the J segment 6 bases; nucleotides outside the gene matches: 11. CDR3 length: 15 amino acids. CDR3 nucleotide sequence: TGTGCCAGCAGCCCTGGACAGGGAGTTGTGAATGGCTACACCTTC. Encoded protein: CASSPGQGVVNGYTF.

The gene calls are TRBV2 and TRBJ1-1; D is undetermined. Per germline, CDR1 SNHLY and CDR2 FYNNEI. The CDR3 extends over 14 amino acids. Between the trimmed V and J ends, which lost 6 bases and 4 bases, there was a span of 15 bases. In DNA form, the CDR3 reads TGTGCCAGCAGGAGGGCCCCTCTGGGCACTGAAGCTTTCTTT. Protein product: CASRRAPLGTEAFF.

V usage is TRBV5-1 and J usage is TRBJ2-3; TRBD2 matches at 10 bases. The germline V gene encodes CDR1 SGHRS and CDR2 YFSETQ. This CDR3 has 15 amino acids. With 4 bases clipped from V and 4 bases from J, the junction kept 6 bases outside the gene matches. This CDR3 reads CASSRLAGDSDTQYF. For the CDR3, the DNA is TGCGCCAGCAGCAGGCTAGCGGGAGACTCAGATACGCAGTATTTT.